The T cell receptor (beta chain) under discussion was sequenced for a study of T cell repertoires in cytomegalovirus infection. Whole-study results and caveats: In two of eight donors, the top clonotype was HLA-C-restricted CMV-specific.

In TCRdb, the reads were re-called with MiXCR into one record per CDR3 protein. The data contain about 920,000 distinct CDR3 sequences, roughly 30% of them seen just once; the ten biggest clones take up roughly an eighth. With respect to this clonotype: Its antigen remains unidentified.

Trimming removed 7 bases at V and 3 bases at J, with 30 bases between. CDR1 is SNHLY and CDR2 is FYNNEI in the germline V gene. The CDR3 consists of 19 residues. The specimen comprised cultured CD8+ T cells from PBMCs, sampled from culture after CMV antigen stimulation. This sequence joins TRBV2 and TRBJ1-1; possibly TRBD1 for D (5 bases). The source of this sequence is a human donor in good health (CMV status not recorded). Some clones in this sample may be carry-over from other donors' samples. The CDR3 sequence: CASTPRRSPTQSGHTEAFF. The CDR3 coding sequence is TGTGCCAGCACTCCCCGTCGCTCTCCTACCCAATCAGGGCACACTGAAGCTTTCTTT. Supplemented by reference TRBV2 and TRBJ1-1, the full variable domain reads EPEVTQTPSHQVTQMGQEVILRCVPISNHLYFYWYRQILGQKVEFLVSFYNNEISEKSEIFDDQFSVERPDGSNFTLKIRSTKLEDSAMYFCASTPRRSPTQSGHTEAFFGQGTRLTVV.